Below, 6 T cell receptor beta chains from the same sample are listed, as sequenced in a study of blood T cell repertoires in COVID-19. The method was immunoSEQ multiplex PCR; TCRdb's version includes in-frame clones alone and lacks a portion of them. This table has 130,000 to 150,000 clones, about nine tenths appearing once. What was sequenced was peripheral blood. The receptors were gathered from a human donor in a cohort sampled during active COVID-19.

This clone came up a few times. The chain carries TRBV11-2 and TRBJ2-1; 7 bases are shared with TRBD1. The trim removed 2 bases at V and 2 bases at J, leaving 9 bases unmatched. Germline-derived CDR1 and CDR2 are SGHAT and FQNNGV. The CDR3 is made up of 17 amino acids. This CDR3 is CASSLRVTGFAYNEQFF. The CDR3 region has the DNA TGTGCCAGCAGCTTAAGGGTGACAGGGTTTGCCTACAATGAGCAGTTCTTC.

The chain links TRBV3-1 (or the pseudogene TRBV3-2) to TRBJ2-1; 12 bases match TRBD2. The trim removed 5 bases at V and 8 bases at J, leaving 10 bases unmatched. This CDR3 spans 16 amino acids. From germline, CDR1 is LGHDT and CDR2 YNNKEL (reference sequence). The CDR3 is CASSKGLAGLGDEQFF. In nucleotides, the CDR3 is TGTGCCAGCAGCAAGGGACTAGCGGGCCTGGGCGATGAGCAGTTCTTC.

The chain's CDR3 is CAWATGYEQYF. CDR3 sequence (DNA): TGTGCCTGGGCTACAGGGTACGAGCAGTACTTC. This rearrangement joins TRBV30 to TRBJ2-7, with a weak D call TRBD1 (6 bases). The CDR3 extends over 11 amino acids. Germline V gene data show CDR1 as GTSNPN and CDR2 as SVGIG (reference sequence). V shed 5 bases and J shed 4 bases, with 9 bases lying between them.

This clone came up a few times. The chain is built from TRBV7-2 and TRBJ2-2; 7 bases are a match to TRBD1. The length of the CDR3 is 16 residues. The trim removed 2 bases at V and 8 bases at J, leaving 11 bases unmatched. Germline CDR1 SGHTA, CDR2 FQGNSA. CDR3 DNA sequence: TGTGCCAGCAGCTTATTCCCAGGGACAGTTACGGGGGAGCTGTTTTTT. This encodes CASSLFPGTVTGELFF.

This clone has a single count. This sequence joins TRBV30 and TRBJ2-5; 7 bases align to TRBD1. Germline CDR1 and CDR2: GTSNPN and SVGIG (reference sequence). The trim removed 2 bases at V and 1 base at J, leaving 7 bases unmatched. The CDR3 loop spans 15 amino acids. This chain's CDR3 is CAWSPTRQGQETQYF. CDR3 DNA: TGTGCCTGGAGTCCAACGCGACAGGGCCAAGAGACCCAGTACTTC. Complete variable domain (other parts from reference TRBV30 and TRBJ2-5): SQTIHQWPATLVQPVGSPLSLECTVEGTSNPNLYWYRQAAGRGLQLLFYSVGIGQISSEVPQNLSASRPQDRQFILSSKKLLLSDSGFYLCAWSPTRQGQETQYFGPGTRLLVL.

The rearrangement uses TRBV6-2 or TRBV6-3 and TRBJ2-7; 11 positions agree with TRBD2. CDR1 is MNHEY, CDR2 SVGEGT, per germline. J lost 2 bases, V lost 0 bases, and 3 bases had no gene match. The CDR3 totals 16 residues. CDR3 residues: CASSYSGLADAYEQYF. In DNA, the CDR3 is TGTGCCAGCAGTTACTCGGGACTAGCGGACGCCTACGAGCAGTACTTC.